The rows below give T cell receptor beta chains drawn from one sample of a study of blood T cell repertoires in COVID-19. TCRdb's copy holds only in-frame clones and misses some; the assay was immunoSEQ multiplex PCR. Of tens of thousands of clones listed, roughly four fifths are singletons. What was sequenced was peripheral blood. The receptors stem from a human donor in a cohort sampled during active COVID-19. The CDR3 runs from the conserved cysteine through the conserved F or W. A D gene is named only where the DNA matches it firmly. Clone size, where shown, is once, few, many, or a class for clones that have expanded.

j_gene: TRBJ2-7; abundance: .; v_gene: TRBV7-9; d_gene: .; CDR3nt: TGTGCCAGCAGCCTTCTTAGCGGGGACAGCTCCTACGAGCAGTACTTC; CDR3aa: CASSLLSGDSSYEQYF
j_gene: TRBJ1-2; abundance: .; v_gene: TRBV29-1; d_gene: .; CDR3nt: TGCAGCGTTTTTGGACTGGAAGCTAACTATGGCTACACCTTC; CDR3aa: CSVFGLEANYGYTF
j_gene: TRBJ2-7; abundance: once; v_gene: TRBV5-8; d_gene: TRBD1; CDR3nt: TGTGCCAGCAGCTTGGGGGACAGGGCATACGAGCAGTACTTC; CDR3aa: CASSLGDRAYEQYF
j_gene: TRBJ1-1; abundance: .; v_gene: TRBV18; d_gene: .; CDR3nt: TGTGCCAGCTCACCACCTAGGGGCGTTAGGTACACTGAAGCTTTCTTT; CDR3aa: CASSPPRGVRYTEAFF
j_gene: TRBJ2-3; abundance: .; v_gene: TRBV28; d_gene: TRBD2; CDR3nt: TGTGCCAGCAGTTTATACCCTAGCGGACTTACAGATACGCAGTATTTT; CDR3aa: CASSLYPSGLTDTQYF
j_gene: TRBJ2-2; abundance: .; v_gene: TRBV6-5; d_gene: .; CDR3nt: TGTGCCAGCAGTTCCGACAGGGCGGGAACCGGGGAGCTGTTTTTT; CDR3aa: CASSSDRAGTGELFF
j_gene: TRBJ1-5; abundance: .; v_gene: TRBV5-6; d_gene: .; CDR3nt: TGTGCCAGCAGCTTGAGTCACCGAGGGCAGCCCCAGCATTTT; CDR3aa: CASSLSHRGQPQHF
j_gene: TRBJ1-6; abundance: .; v_gene: TRBV27; d_gene: .; CDR3nt: TGTGCCAGCAGTCTGATTCCGACACGGAATTCACCCCTCCACTTT; CDR3aa: CASSLIPTRNSPLHF
j_gene: TRBJ2-2; abundance: .; v_gene: TRBV15; d_gene: .; CDR3nt: TGTGCCACCAGCAGCGGCCGGGGGTTCGCCGGGGAGCTGTTTTTT; CDR3aa: CATSSGRGFAGELFF
j_gene: TRBJ2-3; abundance: .; v_gene: TRBV2; d_gene: TRBD2; CDR3nt: TGTGCCAGCAGTGGAAATAGCGGGGCCACAGATACGCAGTATTTT; CDR3aa: CASSGNSGATDTQYF
j_gene: TRBJ2-7; abundance: .; v_gene: TRBV15; d_gene: TRBD2; CDR3nt: TGTGCCACCAGCAAACGGGAGGGCTACGAGCAGTACTTC; CDR3aa: CATSKREGYEQYF
j_gene: TRBJ2-1; abundance: .; v_gene: TRBV6-2/TRBV6-3; d_gene: .; CDR3nt: TGTGCCAGCAGTCCCAGGGATGAGCAGTTCTTC; CDR3aa: CASSPRDEQFF
j_gene: TRBJ2-3; abundance: .; v_gene: TRBV19; d_gene: .; CDR3nt: TGTGCCAGTAGTATTTACCGAGATGGCACAGATACGCAGTATTTT; CDR3aa: CASSIYRDGTDTQYF
j_gene: TRBJ2-1; abundance: .; v_gene: TRBV5-4; d_gene: TRBD1; CDR3nt: TGTGCCGGGCGATCGACAGGGAATGAGCAGTTCTTC; CDR3aa: CAGRSTGNEQFF
j_gene: TRBJ2-7; abundance: few; v_gene: TRBV5-6; d_gene: .; CDR3nt: TGTGCCAGCAGCTTGATGTCGGTCGAGCAGTACTTC; CDR3aa: CASSLMSVEQYF
j_gene: TRBJ2-5; abundance: .; v_gene: TRBV28; d_gene: .; CDR3nt: TGTGCCAGCAGTTTCCCGCGCAGGAAAAAAGAGACCCAGTACTTC; CDR3aa: CASSFPRRKKETQYF
j_gene: TRBJ2-7; abundance: few; v_gene: TRBV27; d_gene: TRBD1; CDR3nt: TGTGCCAGCAGTTTAGCCACGACAGGGGACCTCTCCTACGAGCAGTACTTC; CDR3aa: CASSLATTGDLSYEQYF
j_gene: TRBJ2-5; abundance: .; v_gene: TRBV6-5; d_gene: .; CDR3nt: TGTGCCAGCAGTTACTCACTCGGGTACCAAGAGACCCAGTACTTC; CDR3aa: CASSYSLGYQETQYF
j_gene: TRBJ2-7; abundance: .; v_gene: TRBV23-1; d_gene: TRBD2; CDR3nt: TGCGCCAGCAGTCGAGCGGGGCAGGGAGAGGCCTACGAGCAGTACTTC; CDR3aa: CASSRAGQGEAYEQYF
j_gene: TRBJ2-2; abundance: .; v_gene: TRBV15; d_gene: .; CDR3nt: TGTGCCACCAGCAGACCGGAGACAGGACGCGCCGGGGAGCTGTTTTTT; CDR3aa: CATSRPETGRAGELFF
j_gene: TRBJ2-5; abundance: .; v_gene: TRBV19; d_gene: .; CDR3nt: TGTGCCAGTAGTATGTCCGGGATCGAGACCCAGTACTTC; CDR3aa: CASSMSGIETQYF
j_gene: TRBJ2-7; abundance: .; v_gene: TRBV7-9; d_gene: TRBD2; CDR3nt: TGTGCCAGCAGCTCCCCCACTAGCGGGAGCTACGAGCAGTACTTC; CDR3aa: CASSSPTSGSYEQYF
j_gene: TRBJ1-3; abundance: .; v_gene: TRBV6-5; d_gene: .; CDR3nt: TGTGCCAGCAGGGGAGAGGACTCTGGAAACACCATATATTTT; CDR3aa: CASRGEDSGNTIYF
j_gene: TRBJ1-4; abundance: .; v_gene: TRBV7-8; d_gene: .; CDR3nt: TGTGCCAGCAGGGAACAGTATTATAATGAAAAACTGTTTTTT; CDR3aa: CASREQYYNEKLFF
j_gene: TRBJ2-7; abundance: .; v_gene: TRBV11-3; d_gene: TRBD2; CDR3nt: TGTGCCAGCAGTCCAAGCTGGGGACTAGGGTACGAGCAGTACTTC; CDR3aa: CASSPSWGLGYEQYF
j_gene: TRBJ2-7; abundance: .; v_gene: TRBV2; d_gene: .; CDR3nt: TGTGCCAGCAAAGAAGATGGGACTGTAGGAACCTACGAGCAGTACTTC; CDR3aa: CASKEDGTVGTYEQYF
j_gene: TRBJ2-7; abundance: .; v_gene: TRBV30; d_gene: TRBD1; CDR3nt: TGTGCCTGGACATCCGGGACAGGTCCCTACGAGCAGTACTTC; CDR3aa: CAWTSGTGPYEQYF
j_gene: TRBJ2-7; abundance: .; v_gene: TRBV7-2; d_gene: TRBD2; CDR3nt: TGTGCCAGCAGCTTAGAGGCGGCTAGCGGGGTCTCCTACGAGCAGTACTTC; CDR3aa: CASSLEAASGVSYEQYF
j_gene: TRBJ1-1; abundance: .; v_gene: TRBV4-1; d_gene: .; CDR3nt: TGCGCCAGCAGCCAAGATCATCAGGGGCTGAACACTGAAGCTTTCTTT; CDR3aa: CASSQDHQGLNTEAFF
j_gene: TRBJ2-6; abundance: .; v_gene: TRBV5-1; d_gene: TRBD1; CDR3nt: TGCGCCAGCAGCTTGGTTCGGCAGGGGGTAAACTCTGGGGCCAACGTCCTGACTTTC; CDR3aa: CASSLVRQGVNSGANVLTF
j_gene: TRBJ2-7; abundance: .; v_gene: TRBV9; d_gene: .; CDR3nt: TGTGCCAGCAGCGTAGCCTACGGTCCCTACGAGCAGTACTTC; CDR3aa: CASSVAYGPYEQYF
j_gene: TRBJ2-3; abundance: .; v_gene: TRBV7-6; d_gene: TRBD1; CDR3nt: TGTGCCAGCAGCCCCTCCCCTACCGGGACAGGCTACACAGATACGCAGTATTTT; CDR3aa: CASSPSPTGTGYTDTQYF
j_gene: TRBJ2-6; abundance: .; v_gene: TRBV4-2; d_gene: .; CDR3nt: TGTGCCAGCAGCCAAGATTCCAACTCTGGGGCCAACGTCCTGACTTTC; CDR3aa: CASSQDSNSGANVLTF
j_gene: TRBJ2-6; abundance: .; v_gene: TRBV6-5; d_gene: TRBD1; CDR3nt: TGTGCCAGCTCCATCCAGGGGGCCTCCAACGTCCTGACTTTC; CDR3aa: CASSIQGASNVLTF
j_gene: TRBJ2-7; abundance: few; v_gene: TRBV5-1; d_gene: TRBD1; CDR3nt: TGCGCCAGCAGCCCCGGGACAGCGGACTCCTACGAGCAGTACTTC; CDR3aa: CASSPGTADSYEQYF
j_gene: TRBJ2-3; abundance: .; v_gene: TRBV11-2; d_gene: .; CDR3nt: TGTGCCAGCCTCAGGGCGGGCACAGATACGCAGTATTTT; CDR3aa: CASLRAGTDTQYF
j_gene: TRBJ2-7; abundance: .; v_gene: TRBV9; d_gene: .; CDR3nt: TGTGCCAGCAGCGTAGGTAGCGGCTCCTACGAGCAGTACTTC; CDR3aa: CASSVGSGSYEQYF
j_gene: TRBJ1-5; abundance: .; v_gene: TRBV30; d_gene: .; CDR3nt: TGTGCCTGGAGTTTTAGGGGACACGCAGGGAATCAGCCCCAGCATTTT; CDR3aa: CAWSFRGHAGNQPQHF
j_gene: TRBJ2-2; abundance: .; v_gene: TRBV19; d_gene: .; CDR3nt: TGTGCCAGTAGTATATCGGCGCGGCAACTTGTGGCCGGGGAGCTGTTTTTT; CDR3aa: CASSISARQLVAGELFF
j_gene: TRBJ2-7; abundance: few; v_gene: TRBV7-8; d_gene: .; CDR3nt: TGTGCCAGCAGCTTGGAGGGGCTCTACGAGCAGTACTTC; CDR3aa: CASSLEGLYEQYF
j_gene: TRBJ1-1; abundance: .; v_gene: TRBV28; d_gene: TRBD1; CDR3nt: TGTGCCAGCAGTTCCGCCGGGACAGGGGGCGGAACTGAAGCTTTCTTT; CDR3aa: CASSSAGTGGGTEAFF
j_gene: TRBJ2-6; abundance: .; v_gene: TRBV5-4; d_gene: .; CDR3nt: TGTGCCAGCAGCTTGCAGGGATCTACCTCTGGGGCCAACGTCCTGACTTTC; CDR3aa: CASSLQGSTSGANVLTF
j_gene: TRBJ2-7; abundance: .; v_gene: TRBV3-1/TRBV3-2; d_gene: TRBD1; CDR3nt: TGTGCCAGCAGCCCACAGGCAGGGGGTCAGGGCGAGCAGTACTTC; CDR3aa: CASSPQAGGQGEQYF
j_gene: TRBJ2-7; abundance: .; v_gene: TRBV6-5; d_gene: TRBD2; CDR3nt: TGTGCCAGCAGTCCGACTCTAGCGGCTACCTACGAGCAGTACTTC; CDR3aa: CASSPTLAATYEQYF
j_gene: TRBJ1-5; abundance: .; v_gene: TRBV19; d_gene: .; CDR3nt: TGTGCCAGTAGTATAGTTCTGTCCGGCAATCAGCCCCAGCATTTT; CDR3aa: CASSIVLSGNQPQHF
j_gene: TRBJ2-7; abundance: .; v_gene: TRBV30; d_gene: .; CDR3nt: TGTGCCTGCCCGTTGGTGGGGCCGATAGACGAGCAGTACTTC; CDR3aa: CACPLVGPIDEQYF
j_gene: TRBJ2-7; abundance: .; v_gene: TRBV7-2; d_gene: TRBD2; CDR3nt: TGTGCCAGCAGCTGGACCCCGAGAGTAGCGGGGTCTATCGGCGAGCAGTACTTC; CDR3aa: CASSWTPRVAGSIGEQYF
j_gene: TRBJ2-7; abundance: .; v_gene: TRBV3-1/TRBV3-2; d_gene: .; CDR3nt: TGTGCCAGCAGCCAAAAAACACACCAGGGCGAGCAGTACTTC; CDR3aa: CASSQKTHQGEQYF
j_gene: TRBJ2-2; abundance: .; v_gene: TRBV5-1; d_gene: TRBD2; CDR3nt: TGCGCCAGCAGCTCTATTGCGGGAGTGAACACCGGGGAGCTGTTTTTT; CDR3aa: CASSSIAGVNTGELFF
j_gene: TRBJ2-7; abundance: .; v_gene: TRBV18; d_gene: .; CDR3nt: TGTGCCAGCTCACCCCACTCCTACGAGCAGTACTTC; CDR3aa: CASSPHSYEQYF
j_gene: TRBJ2-3; abundance: .; v_gene: TRBV7-8; d_gene: TRBD2; CDR3nt: TGTGCCAGCAGAGCCCCTAGCGGGAGAACAGATACGCAGTATTTT; CDR3aa: CASRAPSGRTDTQYF
j_gene: TRBJ2-3; abundance: .; v_gene: TRBV5-6; d_gene: TRBD2; CDR3nt: TGTGCCAGCAGCTTTAAAGCGGGGGGGACAGATACGCAGTATTTT; CDR3aa: CASSFKAGGTDTQYF
j_gene: TRBJ2-3; abundance: many; v_gene: TRBV6-4; d_gene: TRBD2; CDR3nt: TGTGCCAGCAGTGTTGGCGGGGGGGACACAGATACGCAGTATTTT; CDR3aa: CASSVGGGDTDTQYF
j_gene: TRBJ1-1; abundance: .; v_gene: TRBV12-3/TRBV12-4; d_gene: .; CDR3nt: TGTGCCAGCCAACTCTCCTCCCGGGCTTTCTTT; CDR3aa: CASQLSSRAFF
j_gene: TRBJ2-7; abundance: .; v_gene: TRBV12-5; d_gene: .; CDR3nt: TGTGCTAGTGGTTTGCTTTCGTCGGGTCTACGCAACGAGCAGTACTTC; CDR3aa: CASGLLSSGLRNEQYF
j_gene: TRBJ1-2; abundance: .; v_gene: TRBV5-4; d_gene: TRBD1; CDR3nt: TGTGCCAGCAGCCCCTGGACAGGGAAGGGTGGCTACACCTTC; CDR3aa: CASSPWTGKGGYTF
j_gene: TRBJ2-3; abundance: once; v_gene: TRBV4-2; d_gene: TRBD2; CDR3nt: TGTGCCAGCAGCCAAGGACGGGGGGGCCCAGATACGCAGTATTTT; CDR3aa: CASSQGRGGPDTQYF
j_gene: TRBJ2-3; abundance: once; v_gene: TRBV7-9; d_gene: .; CDR3nt: TGTGCCAGCAGCCCCGAGGGAGGCCCTACGCAGTATTTT; CDR3aa: CASSPEGGPTQYF
j_gene: TRBJ1-5; abundance: .; v_gene: TRBV30; d_gene: .; CDR3nt: TGTGCCTGGAGTGTAAAACAGGAGGGTTATAGCAATCAGCCCCAGCATTTT; CDR3aa: CAWSVKQEGYSNQPQHF